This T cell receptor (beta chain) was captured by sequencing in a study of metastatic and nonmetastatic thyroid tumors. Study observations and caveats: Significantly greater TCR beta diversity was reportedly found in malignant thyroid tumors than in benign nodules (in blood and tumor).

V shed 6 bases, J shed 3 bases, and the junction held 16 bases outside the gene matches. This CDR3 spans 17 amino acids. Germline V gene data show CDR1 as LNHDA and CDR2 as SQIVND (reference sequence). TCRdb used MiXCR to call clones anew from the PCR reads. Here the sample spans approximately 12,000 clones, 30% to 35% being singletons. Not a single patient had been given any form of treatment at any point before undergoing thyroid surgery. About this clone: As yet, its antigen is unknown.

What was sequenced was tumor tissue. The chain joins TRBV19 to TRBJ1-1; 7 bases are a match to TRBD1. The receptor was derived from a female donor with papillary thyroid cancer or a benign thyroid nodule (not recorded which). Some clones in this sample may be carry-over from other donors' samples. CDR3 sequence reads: CASRTLDRLQVDTEAFF. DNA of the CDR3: TGTGCCAGTAGGACCCTGGACAGGTTGCAGGTGGACACTGAAGCTTTCTTT.